This note documents a single T cell receptor (beta chain) sequence. cDNA came from 0.5 to 1 ug RNA primed by random hexamers. TCR beta CDR3 was amplified by immunoSEQ covering 54 Vbeta and 13 Jbeta. TCRdb ran MiXCR on the immunoSEQ multiplex PCR reads and lists one entry per CDR3 protein. The table shows about 200,000 distinct CDR3 sequences, with 80% to 95% occurring only once. These data come from a study of CD8 T cells in Susac syndrome. Trimming pared 3 bases from V and 5 bases from J, leaving 11 bases between. Germline lookup yields CDR1 ENHRY and CDR2 SYGVKD. The CDR3 sequence is 14 residues long. Sequencing of TCR beta covered CD8+ and CD4+ T cells obtained from blood. Relapsing-remitting disease, either stable or active, was present in the treatment-naive patients who were the multiple sclerosis controls. The CD8+ and CD4+ T cells were negatively isolated, with the TEMRA cells enriched by FACS.

Material: CD8+ T cells from PBMCs. V and J are TRBV10-3 and TRBJ2-1; TRBD2 is a possible D gene (5 bases). The clonotype was recovered from a human donor with multiple sclerosis. DNA of the CDR3: TGTGCCATCAGTGATTTTAGCGTAAACAATGAGCAGTTCTTC. It encodes CAISDFSVNNEQFF.